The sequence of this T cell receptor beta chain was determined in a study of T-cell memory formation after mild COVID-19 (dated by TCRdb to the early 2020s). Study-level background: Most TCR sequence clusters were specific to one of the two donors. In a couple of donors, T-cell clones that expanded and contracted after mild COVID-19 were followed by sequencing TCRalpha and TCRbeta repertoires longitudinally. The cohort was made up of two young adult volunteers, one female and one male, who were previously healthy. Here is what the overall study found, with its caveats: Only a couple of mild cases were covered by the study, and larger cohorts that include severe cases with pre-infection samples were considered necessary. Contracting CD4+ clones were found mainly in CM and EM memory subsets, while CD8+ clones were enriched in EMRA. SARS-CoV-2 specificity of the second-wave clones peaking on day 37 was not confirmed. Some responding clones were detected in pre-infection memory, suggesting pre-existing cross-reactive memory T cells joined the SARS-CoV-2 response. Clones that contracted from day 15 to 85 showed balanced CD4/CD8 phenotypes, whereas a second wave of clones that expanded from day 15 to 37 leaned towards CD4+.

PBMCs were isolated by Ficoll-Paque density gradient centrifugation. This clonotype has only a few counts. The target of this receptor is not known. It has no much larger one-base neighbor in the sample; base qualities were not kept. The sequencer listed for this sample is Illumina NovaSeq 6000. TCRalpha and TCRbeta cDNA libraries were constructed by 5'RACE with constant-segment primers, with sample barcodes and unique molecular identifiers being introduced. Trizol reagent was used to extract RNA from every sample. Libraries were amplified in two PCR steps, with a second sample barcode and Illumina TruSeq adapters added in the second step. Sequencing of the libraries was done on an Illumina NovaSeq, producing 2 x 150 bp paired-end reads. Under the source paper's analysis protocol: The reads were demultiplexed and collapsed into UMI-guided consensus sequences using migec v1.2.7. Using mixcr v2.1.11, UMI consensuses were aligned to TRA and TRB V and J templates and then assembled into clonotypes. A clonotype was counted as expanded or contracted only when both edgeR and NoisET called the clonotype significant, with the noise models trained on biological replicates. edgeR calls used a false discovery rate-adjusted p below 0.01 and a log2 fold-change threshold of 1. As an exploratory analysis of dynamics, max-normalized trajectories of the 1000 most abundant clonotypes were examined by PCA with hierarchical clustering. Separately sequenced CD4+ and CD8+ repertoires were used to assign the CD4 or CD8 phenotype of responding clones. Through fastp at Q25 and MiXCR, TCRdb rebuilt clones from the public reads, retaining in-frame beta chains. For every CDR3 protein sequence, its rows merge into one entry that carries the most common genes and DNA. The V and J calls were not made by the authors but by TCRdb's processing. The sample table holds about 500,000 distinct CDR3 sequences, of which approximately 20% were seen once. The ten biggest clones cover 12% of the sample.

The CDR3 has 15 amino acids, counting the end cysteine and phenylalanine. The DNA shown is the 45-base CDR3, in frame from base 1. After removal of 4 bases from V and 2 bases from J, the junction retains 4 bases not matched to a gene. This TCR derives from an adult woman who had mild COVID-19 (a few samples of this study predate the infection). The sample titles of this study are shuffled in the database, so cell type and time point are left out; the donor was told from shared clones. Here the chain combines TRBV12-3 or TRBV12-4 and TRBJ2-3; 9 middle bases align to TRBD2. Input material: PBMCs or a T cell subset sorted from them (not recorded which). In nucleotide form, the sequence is TGTGCCAGCAGTTCAGCGGGGGGCGTCACAGATACGCAGTATTTT. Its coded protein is CASSSAGGVTDTQYF.